Below, one TCR beta chain is given with its context. Its antigen is still unknown. One base away lies a much larger clone, so this may be a sequencing read error. This sample is part of a study of T cells in Graves' hyperthyroidism and ophthalmopathy. Broader study findings: Ophthalmopathy was identified by the model a median around 6.3 months ahead of onset.

Patients between 18 and 65 years old had hyperthyroidism, newly diagnosed and lasting under 2 months. Sampled blood dates from first hyperthyroidism diagnosis, and it precedes any ophthalmopathy symptoms. PBMCs stemmed from 10 ml fresh peripheral blood. The CDR3 is made up of 13 amino acids. From germline, CDR1 is SGHDT and CDR2 YYEEEE. The V end lost 2 bases, the J end lost 3 bases, and 9 bases lay between the germline ends. Amplification yielded TCR beta CDR3 regions, with RNA transcripts as the source. TCR CDR3 regions were first amplified by RT-PCR with HTBI primers. A single record per CDR3 protein comes from TCRdb applying MiXCR to the multiplex PCR reads. This sample carries fewer than 200,000 distinct CDR3 sequences, about 9.4% of them seen once, and the ten largest clones take more than 20%.

The TCR originated in a woman aged 18-29 years with Graves' hyperthyroidism that later progressed to Graves' ophthalmopathy. This chain links TRBV5-6 with TRBJ2-7, with D uncertain. Material for sequencing was blood. CDR3 in amino acids: CASSFDDGYEQYF. In DNA form, the CDR3 reads TGTGCCAGCAGCTTTGACGACGGCTACGAGCAGTACTTC.